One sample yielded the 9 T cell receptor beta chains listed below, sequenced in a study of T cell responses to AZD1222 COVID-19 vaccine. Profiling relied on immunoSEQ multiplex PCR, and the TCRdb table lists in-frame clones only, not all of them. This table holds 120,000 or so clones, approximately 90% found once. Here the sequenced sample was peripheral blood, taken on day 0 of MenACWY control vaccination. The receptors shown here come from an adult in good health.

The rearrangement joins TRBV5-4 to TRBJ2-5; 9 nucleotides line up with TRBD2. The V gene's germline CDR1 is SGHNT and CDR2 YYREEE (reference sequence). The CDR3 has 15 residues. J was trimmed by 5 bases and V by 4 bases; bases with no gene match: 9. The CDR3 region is CASSVGTLAGETQYF. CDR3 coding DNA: TGTGCCAGCAGCGTCGGGACTCTAGCGGGGGAGACCCAGTACTTC.

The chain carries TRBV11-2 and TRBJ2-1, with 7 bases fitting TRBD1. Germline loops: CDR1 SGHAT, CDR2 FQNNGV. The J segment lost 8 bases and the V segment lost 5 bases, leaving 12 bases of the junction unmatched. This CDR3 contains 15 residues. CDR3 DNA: TGTGCCAGCAGCCCAGAAAGGGGGCCGGGCTATGAGCAGTTCTTC. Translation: CASSPERGPGYEQFF.

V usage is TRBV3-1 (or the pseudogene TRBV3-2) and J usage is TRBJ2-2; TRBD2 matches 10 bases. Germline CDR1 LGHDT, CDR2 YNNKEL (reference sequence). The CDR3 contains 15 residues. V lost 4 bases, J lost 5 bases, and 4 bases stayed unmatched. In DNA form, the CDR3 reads TGTGCCAGCAGCCTTCTAGCGGGAGCAACCGGGGAGCTGTTTTTT. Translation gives CASSLLAGATGELFF.

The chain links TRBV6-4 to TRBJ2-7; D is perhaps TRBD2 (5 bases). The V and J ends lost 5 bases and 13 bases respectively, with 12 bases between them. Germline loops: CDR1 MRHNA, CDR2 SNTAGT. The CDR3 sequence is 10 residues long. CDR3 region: CASSMGSNYF. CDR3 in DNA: TGTGCCAGCAGTATGGGGAGTAACTACTTC.

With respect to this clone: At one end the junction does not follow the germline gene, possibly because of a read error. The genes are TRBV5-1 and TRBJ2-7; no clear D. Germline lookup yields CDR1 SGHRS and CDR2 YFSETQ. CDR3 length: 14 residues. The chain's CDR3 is CASSLRMGSDEQYF. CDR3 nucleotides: TGCGCCAGCAGCTTGAGAATGGGCTCCGACGAGCAGTACTTC.

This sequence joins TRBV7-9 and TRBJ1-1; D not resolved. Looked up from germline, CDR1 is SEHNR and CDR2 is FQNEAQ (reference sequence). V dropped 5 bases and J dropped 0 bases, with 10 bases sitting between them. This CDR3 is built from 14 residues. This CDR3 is CASSPQKVNTEAFF. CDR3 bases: TGTGCCAGCAGCCCGCAGAAGGTGAACACTGAAGCTTTCTTT.

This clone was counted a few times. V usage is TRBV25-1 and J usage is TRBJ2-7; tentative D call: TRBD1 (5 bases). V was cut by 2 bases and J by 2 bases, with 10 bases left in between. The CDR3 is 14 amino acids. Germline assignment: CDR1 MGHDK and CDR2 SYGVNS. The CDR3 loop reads CASSEQGLAYEQYF. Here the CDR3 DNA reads TGTGCCAGCAGTGAACAGGGTTTGGCCTACGAGCAGTACTTC.

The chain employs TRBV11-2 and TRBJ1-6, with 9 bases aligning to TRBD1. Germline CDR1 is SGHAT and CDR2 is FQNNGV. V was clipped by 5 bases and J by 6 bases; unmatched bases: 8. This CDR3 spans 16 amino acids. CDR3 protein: CASSRQGQGPNSPLHF. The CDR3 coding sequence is TGTGCCAGCAGCCGCCAGGGACAGGGACCTAATTCACCCCTCCACTTT.

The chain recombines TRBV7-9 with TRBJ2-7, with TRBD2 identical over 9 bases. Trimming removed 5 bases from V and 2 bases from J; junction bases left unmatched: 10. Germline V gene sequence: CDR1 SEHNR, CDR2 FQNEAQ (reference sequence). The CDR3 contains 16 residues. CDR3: CASSTHPTSGTYEQYF. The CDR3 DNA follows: TGTGCCAGCAGCACCCATCCGACTAGCGGAACCTACGAGCAGTACTTC.